Listed below are T cell receptor beta chains from one sample, sequenced in a study of T-cell memory formation after mild COVID-19. TCRdb recomputed calls from the 5' RACE reads with MiXCR, one row per CDR3 protein. The table lists over 450,000 distinct CDR3 sequences, 20% of them singletons, with 12% in the top ten. What was sequenced was PBMCs or a T cell subset sorted from them (not recorded which). The receptors come from an adult woman who had mild COVID-19 (a few samples of this study predate the infection). Cell type and time point are not known. CDR3s include the opening cysteine and the closing phenylalanine or tryptophan.

TRBV11-2,CASSLKLAGKVQETQYF
TRBV4-3,CASSQEQTLNTEAFF
TRBV7-2,CASSRRQATYEQYF
TRBV7-2,CASTHPGETQYF
TRBV5-1,CASSLDPLGGGTDTQYF
TRBV4-3,CASSQGLAFGNEQFF
TRBV19,CASSIKVDYGYTF
TRBV5-1,CASSLVVYDEQFF
TRBV25-1,CASSEGKGQLLYEQYF
TRBV7-3,CASSKSSSYNEQFF
TRBV7-2,CASSLANIRAGNEQFF
TRBV2,CASSKVPYEQYF
TRBV3-1,CASSQAVSNQPQHF
TRBV12-3/TRBV12-4,CASGRSGYIGPQHF
TRBV23-1,CASSRAGGSNQPQHF
TRBV7-2,CASSLEVGSTEAFF
TRBV18,CASSPQGSGEQYF
TRBV12-3/TRBV12-4,CASTPRAIGLAGNEQFF
TRBV7-3,CASSFGAGTEAFF
TRBV12-3/TRBV12-4,CASRLAASYEQYF
TRBV12-3/TRBV12-4,CASDRANTGELFF
TRBV6-2/TRBV6-3,CASSRNGLASEQYF
TRBV20-1,CSATVSEKTQETQYF
TRBV20-1,CSASRTGSSYNEQFF
TRBV12-3/TRBV12-4,CASSRGQETYEQYF
TRBV3-1,CASSQPGQGTEKLFF
TRBV11-2,CASSLRIAGPYEQYF
TRBV11-2,CASKQLAGVSPVNF
TRBV19,CASSTSGIAYNEQFF
TRBV7-4,CASSRTSGKTYEQYF
TRBV6-5,CASSYFTLPGSGNTGELFF
TRBV20-1,CSARDPRTSRFDEQYF
TRBV19,CASRVALNTEAFF
TRBV12-3/TRBV12-4,CASSFVAGGYEQYF
TRBV11-2,CASSSRAWSLKRGMETQYF
TRBV11-2,CASSLGWDFTPGDEQFF
TRBV18,CASSRGQSTPTDTQYF
TRBV3-1,CASSHRGQGDGGYTF
TRBV6-5,CASSVRAHQETQYF
TRBV15,CATSRVAGLHYGYTF
TRBV6-5,CASGRAANQETQYF
TRBV2,CASVVGTSGNEQFF
TRBV20-1,CRAGGNNEQFF
TRBV10-3,CATWGGLVGTDTQYF
TRBV5-1,CASKLAGGYEQYF
TRBV20-1,CSATQTSGSYEQYF
TRBV5-1,CASSMDTNTGELFF
TRBV3-1,CASSQGGQGRAFF
TRBV19,CASIPPGWTGELFF
TRBV20-1,CSALRGSGANVLTF
TRBV5-1,CASSLSRRTDTEAFF
TRBV5-1,CASTLGGGDYEQYF